Following are 4 T cell receptor beta chains from one sample sequenced in a study of blood T cell repertoires in COVID-19. Profiled with immunoSEQ multiplex PCR; TCRdb holds only in-frame clones, not every one. Of 300,000 or so clones listed, 75% to 95% are singletons. Sequenced material: PBMCs or T cells enriched from blood (not recorded which). All receptors come from a woman aged 25-40 years who had recovered from COVID-19.

This sequence joins TRBV18 and TRBJ2-3, with D possibly being TRBD2 (6 bases). This CDR3 region has 14 residues. V gave up 2 bases and J gave up 2 bases, with 8 bases separating them. Germline V gene sequence: CDR1 KGHSH, CDR2 LQKENI. The CDR3 nucleotides are TGTGCCAGCTCACCAGGGGGGAACACAGATACGCAGTATTTT. This codes for CASSPGGNTDTQYF.

This chain uses TRBV9 with TRBJ1-6, with D possibly being TRBD1 (6 bases). Germline CDR1 and CDR2: SGDLS and YYNGEE. The CDR3 is 15 amino acids. V shed 4 bases and J shed 7 bases, with 15 bases lying between them. The CDR3 sequence: CASSLSDSSNSPLHF. CDR3 in DNA: TGTGCCAGCAGCCTGTCGGACAGCTCCAATTCACCCCTCCACTTT.

The table lists this clone with a few counts. The V and J genes are TRBV19 and TRBJ1-2, with D possibly matching TRBD1 (5 bases). The ends were cut back, 5 bases at V and 7 bases at J, with 14 bases in the middle. The CDR3 contains 13 residues. The germline gives CDR1 LNHDA, CDR2 SQIVND (reference sequence). DNA for the CDR3: TGTGCCAGTAGTTTCAACTCCCAGGGTGGCTACACCTTC. Amino acid sequence: CASSFNSQGGYTF.

This sequence joins TRBV7-8 and TRBJ2-7; 7 bases map to TRBD2. With V trimmed by 5 bases and J by 3 bases, 10 bases remained unmatched. This CDR3 is 15 amino acids long. CDR1 and CDR2 (germline): SGHVS, FQNEAQ. The CDR3 sequence: CASSPELAGVYEQYF. In nucleotides, the CDR3 is TGTGCCAGCAGCCCGGAGCTGGCGGGAGTCTACGAGCAGTACTTC.